The rows below give T cell receptor beta chains drawn from one sample of a study of T cell responses to AZD1222 COVID-19 vaccine. Using immunoSEQ multiplex PCR, the repertoire was profiled, and TCRdb retains in-frame clones only, with some absent. Of over 110,000 clones in the sample, approximately 87% were seen once. The sequencing here drew on peripheral blood, taken 28 days after the second AZD1222 dose. The receptors shown here come from an adult who received the AZD1222 COVID-19 vaccine. Each CDR3 is given with its conserved first and last residue. Each record gives: J gene, V gene, clone size, D gene, CDR3 protein, CDR3 DNA. D genes are given only for firm matches. Clone sizes are given selectively: once, few, many, or a class where the clone is expanded.

>TRBJ1-1|TRBV7-8|NA|NA
CASSLAPPWADTEAFF
TGTGCCAGCAGCTTAGCTCCCCCATGGGCTGACACTGAAGCTTTCTTT
>TRBJ2-1|TRBV10-3|once|NA
CAISVGGRGEQFF
TGTGCCATCAGTGTTGGGGGGCGGGGTGAGCAGTTCTTC
>TRBJ2-3|TRBV5-8|once|NA
CASSLGLTDTQYF
TGTGCCAGCAGCTTGGGACTCACAGATACGCAGTATTTT
>TRBJ1-1|TRBV7-2|NA|NA
CASSLQDRNTEAFF
TGTGCCAGCAGCTTACAGGATCGGAACACTGAAGCTTTCTTT
>TRBJ1-1|TRBV6-5|NA|NA
CASSYGGVGTEAFF
TGTGCCAGCAGTTACGGGGGGGTTGGGACTGAAGCTTTCTTT
>TRBJ2-6|TRBV5-1|NA|NA
CASSLVGDITSQGAGANVLTF
TGCGCCAGCAGCTTAGTAGGGGATATAACCTCGCAAGGGGCTGGGGCCAACGTCCTGACTTTC
>TRBJ1-1|TRBV7-8|NA|NA
CASSLSGDTEAFF
TGTGCCAGCAGCTTGAGCGGGGACACTGAAGCTTTCTTT
>TRBJ2-2|TRBV3-1/TRBV3-2|NA|NA
CASTFGTPGELFF
TGTGCCAGCACCTTCGGGACGCCCGGGGAGCTGTTTTTT
>TRBJ1-3|TRBV28|NA|NA
CASPTASGNTIYF
TGTGCCAGTCCGACAGCTTCTGGAAACACCATATATTTT
>TRBJ1-1|TRBV6-5|NA|NA
CASSLDPTGSTEAFF
TGTGCCAGCAGTCTAGACCCCACGGGTAGCACTGAAGCTTTCTTT
>TRBJ2-7|TRBV7-2|NA|TRBD1
CASSLVEGAGEQYF
TGTGCCAGCAGCTTAGTAGAGGGGGCGGGCGAGCAGTACTTC
>TRBJ1-1|TRBV4-3|NA|NA
CASSPRPNTEAFF
TGCGCCAGCAGCCCGCGACCGAACACTGAAGCTTTCTTT
>TRBJ2-2|TRBV6-5|NA|TRBD2
CASRPGGYTGELFF
TGTGCCAGCAGACCGGGGGGATACACCGGGGAGCTGTTTTTT
>TRBJ1-1|TRBV7-9|once|TRBD1
CASSLQGAFEAFF
TGTGCCAGCAGTTTACAGGGGGCTTTTGAAGCTTTCTTT
>TRBJ1-3|TRBV11-2|NA|NA
CASSGLRTAGNTIYF
TGTGCCAGCAGCGGCCTCAGGACTGCTGGAAACACCATATATTTT
>TRBJ1-6|TRBV21-1|NA|NA
CASSNTTVSSYNSPLHF
TGTGCCAGCAGCAACACTACAGTGAGCTCCTATAATTCACCCCTCCACTTT
>TRBJ1-1|TRBV6-5|NA|NA
CASSPTLQTEAFF
TGTGCCAGCAGTCCTACCCTACAGACTGAAGCTTTCTTT
>TRBJ1-4|TRBV7-9|NA|NA
CASSSQGTNEKLFF
TGTGCCAGCAGCTCTCAGGGAACTAATGAAAAACTGTTTTTT
>TRBJ2-7|TRBV14|NA|TRBD2
CASSAQGGIFYEQYF
TGTGCCAGCAGCGCGCAGGGAGGGATCTTCTACGAGCAGTACTTC
>TRBJ2-5|TRBV28|NA|NA
CASRDPGETQYF
TGTGCCAGCAGGGACCCTGGGGAGACCCAGTACTTC
>TRBJ2-1|TRBV10-1|once|TRBD1
CASSESWTGGSNEQFF
TGCGCCAGCAGTGAGTCTTGGACAGGGGGCTCGAATGAGCAGTTCTTC
>TRBJ2-1|TRBV5-1|once|TRBD2
CASSLASGSGNEQFF
TGCGCCAGCAGCTTGGCTAGCGGGAGTGGCAATGAGCAGTTCTTC